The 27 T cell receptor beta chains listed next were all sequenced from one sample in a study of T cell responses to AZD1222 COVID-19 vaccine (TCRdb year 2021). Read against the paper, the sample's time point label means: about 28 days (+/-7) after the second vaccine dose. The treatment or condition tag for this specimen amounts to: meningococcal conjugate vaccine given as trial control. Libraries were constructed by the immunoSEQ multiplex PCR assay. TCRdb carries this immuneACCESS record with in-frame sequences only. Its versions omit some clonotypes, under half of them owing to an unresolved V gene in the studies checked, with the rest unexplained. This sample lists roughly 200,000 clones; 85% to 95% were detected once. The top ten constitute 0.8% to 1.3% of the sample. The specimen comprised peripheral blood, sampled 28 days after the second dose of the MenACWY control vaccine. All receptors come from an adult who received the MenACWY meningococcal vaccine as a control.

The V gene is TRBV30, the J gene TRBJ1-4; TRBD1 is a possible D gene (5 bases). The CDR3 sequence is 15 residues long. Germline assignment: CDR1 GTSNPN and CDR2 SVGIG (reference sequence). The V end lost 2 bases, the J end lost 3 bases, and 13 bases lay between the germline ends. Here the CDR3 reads CAWSTTGLPNEKLFF. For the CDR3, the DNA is TGTGCCTGGAGTACAACGGGACTCCCTAATGAAAAACTGTTTTTT.

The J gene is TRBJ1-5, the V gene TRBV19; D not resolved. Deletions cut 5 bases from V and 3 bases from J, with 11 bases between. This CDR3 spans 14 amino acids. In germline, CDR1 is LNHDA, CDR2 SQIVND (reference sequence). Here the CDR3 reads CASSSQADNQPQHF. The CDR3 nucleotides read TGTGCCAGTAGTTCCCAGGCCGACAATCAGCCCCAGCATTTT.

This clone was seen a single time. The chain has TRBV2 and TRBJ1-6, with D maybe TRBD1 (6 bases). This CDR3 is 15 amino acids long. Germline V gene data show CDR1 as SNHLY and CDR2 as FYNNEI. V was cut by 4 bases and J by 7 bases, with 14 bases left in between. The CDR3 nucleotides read TGTGCCAGCAGTGCAGGACTTACAGGGAATTCACCCCTCCACTTT. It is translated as CASSAGLTGNSPLHF.

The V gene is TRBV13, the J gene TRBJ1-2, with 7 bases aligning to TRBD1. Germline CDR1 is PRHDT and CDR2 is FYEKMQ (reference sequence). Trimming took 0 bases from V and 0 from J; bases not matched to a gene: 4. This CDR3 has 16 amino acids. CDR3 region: CASSLGDRHANYGYTF. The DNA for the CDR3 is TGTGCCAGCAGCTTAGGGGACAGGCATGCTAACTATGGCTACACCTTC.

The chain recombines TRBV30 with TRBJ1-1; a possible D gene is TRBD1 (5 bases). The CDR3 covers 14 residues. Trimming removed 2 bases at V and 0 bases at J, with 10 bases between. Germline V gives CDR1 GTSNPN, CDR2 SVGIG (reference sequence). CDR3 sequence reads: CAWSTGRMNTEAFF. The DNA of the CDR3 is TGTGCCTGGAGTACGGGACGGATGAACACTGAAGCTTTCTTT.

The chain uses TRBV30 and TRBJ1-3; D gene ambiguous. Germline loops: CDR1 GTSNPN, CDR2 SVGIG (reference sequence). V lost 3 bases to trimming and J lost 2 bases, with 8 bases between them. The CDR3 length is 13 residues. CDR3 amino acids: CAWRLPPGNTIYF. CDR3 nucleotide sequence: TGTGCCTGGAGGCTTCCTCCTGGAAACACCATATATTTT.

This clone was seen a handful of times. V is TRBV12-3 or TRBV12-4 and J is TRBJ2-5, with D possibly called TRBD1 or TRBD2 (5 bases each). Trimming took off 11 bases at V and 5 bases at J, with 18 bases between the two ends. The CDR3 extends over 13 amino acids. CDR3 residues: CACRWGMEETQYF. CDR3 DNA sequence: TGTGCCTGCCGGTGGGGGATGGAGGAGACCCAGTACTTC.

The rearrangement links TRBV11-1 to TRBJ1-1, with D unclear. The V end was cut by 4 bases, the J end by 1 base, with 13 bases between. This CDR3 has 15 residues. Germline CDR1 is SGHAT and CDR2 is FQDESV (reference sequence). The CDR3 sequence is CASSSWTQANTEAFF. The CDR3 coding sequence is TGTGCCAGCAGCTCTTGGACTCAGGCGAACACTGAAGCTTTCTTT. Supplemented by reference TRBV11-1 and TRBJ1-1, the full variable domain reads EAEVAQSPRYKITEKSQAVAFWCDPISGHATLYWYRQILGQGPELLVQFQDESVVDDSQLPKDRFSAERLKGVDSTLKIQPAELGDSAMYLCASSSWTQANTEAFFGQGTRLTVV.

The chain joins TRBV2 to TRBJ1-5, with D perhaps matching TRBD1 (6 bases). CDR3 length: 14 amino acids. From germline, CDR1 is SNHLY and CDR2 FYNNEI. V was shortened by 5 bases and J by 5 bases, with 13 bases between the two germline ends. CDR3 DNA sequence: TGTGCCAGCAGTTCGCAGGGGCTATATCAGCCCCAGCATTTT. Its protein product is CASSSQGLYQPQHF.

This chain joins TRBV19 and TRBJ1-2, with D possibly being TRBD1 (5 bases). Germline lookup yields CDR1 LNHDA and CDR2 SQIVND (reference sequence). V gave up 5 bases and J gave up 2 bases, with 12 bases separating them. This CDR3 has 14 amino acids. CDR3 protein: CASSPLQGNYGYTF. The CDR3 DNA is TGTGCCAGTAGTCCACTCCAGGGAAACTATGGCTACACCTTC.

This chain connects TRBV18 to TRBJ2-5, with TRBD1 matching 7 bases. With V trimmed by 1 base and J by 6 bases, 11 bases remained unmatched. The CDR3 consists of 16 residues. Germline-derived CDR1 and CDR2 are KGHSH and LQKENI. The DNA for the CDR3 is TGTGCCAGCTCACCACGCGGACAGGCGACGGTACAGACCCAGTACTTC. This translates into CASSPRGQATVQTQYF.

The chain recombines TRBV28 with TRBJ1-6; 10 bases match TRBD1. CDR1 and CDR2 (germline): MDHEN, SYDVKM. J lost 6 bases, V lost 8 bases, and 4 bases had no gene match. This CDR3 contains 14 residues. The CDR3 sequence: CASGGTGVNSPLHF. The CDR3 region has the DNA TGTGCCAGCGGAGGGACAGGGGTTAATTCACCCCTCCACTTT.

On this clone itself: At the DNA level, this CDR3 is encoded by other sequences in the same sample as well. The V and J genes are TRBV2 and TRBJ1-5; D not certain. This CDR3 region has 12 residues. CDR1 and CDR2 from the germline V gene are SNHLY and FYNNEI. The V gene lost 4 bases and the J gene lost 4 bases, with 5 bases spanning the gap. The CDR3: CASSGGNQPQHF. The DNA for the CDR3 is TGTGCCAGCAGTGGGGGTAATCAGCCCCAGCATTTT. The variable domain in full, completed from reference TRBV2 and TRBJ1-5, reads EPEVTQTPSHQVTQMGQEVILRCVPISNHLYFYWYRQILGQKVEFLVSFYNNEISEKSEIFDDQFSVERPDGSNFTLKIRSTKLEDSAMYFCASSGGNQPQHFGDGTRLSIL.

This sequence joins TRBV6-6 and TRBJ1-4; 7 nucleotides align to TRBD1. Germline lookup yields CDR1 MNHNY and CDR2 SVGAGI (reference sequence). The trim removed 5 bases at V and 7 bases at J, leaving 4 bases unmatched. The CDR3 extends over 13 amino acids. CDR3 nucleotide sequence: TGTGCCAGCAGTCTTGACAGGGCTGAAAAACTGTTTTTT. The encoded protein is CASSLDRAEKLFF.

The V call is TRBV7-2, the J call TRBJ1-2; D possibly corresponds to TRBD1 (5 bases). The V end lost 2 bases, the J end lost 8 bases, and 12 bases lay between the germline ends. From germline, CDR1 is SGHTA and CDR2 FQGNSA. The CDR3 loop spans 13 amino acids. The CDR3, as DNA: TGTGCCAGCAGCTTAAACCAGGGAATCGGCTACACCTTC. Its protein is CASSLNQGIGYTF.

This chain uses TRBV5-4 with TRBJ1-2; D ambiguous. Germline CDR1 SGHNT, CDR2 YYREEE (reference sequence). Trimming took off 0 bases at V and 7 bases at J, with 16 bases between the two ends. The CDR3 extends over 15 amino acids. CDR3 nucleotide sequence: TGTGCCAGCAGCTTGGGGACCGAGGCGGGTGGTGGCTACACCTTC. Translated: CASSLGTEAGGGYTF.

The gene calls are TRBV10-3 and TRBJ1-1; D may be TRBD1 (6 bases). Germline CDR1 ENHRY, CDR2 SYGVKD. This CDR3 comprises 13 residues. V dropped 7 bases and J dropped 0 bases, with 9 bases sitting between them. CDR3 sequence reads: CAIKDSLNTEAFF. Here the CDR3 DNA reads TGTGCCATCAAGGACAGCTTGAACACTGAAGCTTTCTTT.

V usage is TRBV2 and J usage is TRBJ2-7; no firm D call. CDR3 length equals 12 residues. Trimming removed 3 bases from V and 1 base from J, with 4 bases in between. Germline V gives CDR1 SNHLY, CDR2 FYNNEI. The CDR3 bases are TGTGCCAGCAGTGATATGTCCTACGAGCAGTACTTC. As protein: CASSDMSYEQYF.

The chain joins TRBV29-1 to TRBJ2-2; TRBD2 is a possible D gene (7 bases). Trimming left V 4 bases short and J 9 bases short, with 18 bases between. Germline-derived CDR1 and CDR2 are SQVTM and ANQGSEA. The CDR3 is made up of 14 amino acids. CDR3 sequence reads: CSVVGGGLVWELFF. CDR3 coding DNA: TGCAGCGTTGTAGGGGGGGGCTTAGTCTGGGAGCTGTTTTTT.

CDR3: CASSRGLAEETQYF. The CDR3 nucleotides are TGTGCCAGCAGCCGGGGACTAGCGGAAGAGACCCAGTACTTC. The chain links TRBV7-2 to TRBJ2-5, with 11 bases fitting TRBD2. The J segment lost 3 bases and the V segment lost 5 bases, leaving 2 bases of the junction unmatched. Germline V gene sequence: CDR1 SGHTA, CDR2 FQGNSA. This CDR3 region has 14 residues.

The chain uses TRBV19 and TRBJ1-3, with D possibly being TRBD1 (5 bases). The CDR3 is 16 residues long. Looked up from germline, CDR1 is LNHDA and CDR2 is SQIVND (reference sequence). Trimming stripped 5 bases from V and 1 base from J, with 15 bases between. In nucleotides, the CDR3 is TGTGCCAGTAGTGCAAATATTGGGGGTTCTGGAAACACCATATATTTT. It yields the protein CASSANIGGSGNTIYF.

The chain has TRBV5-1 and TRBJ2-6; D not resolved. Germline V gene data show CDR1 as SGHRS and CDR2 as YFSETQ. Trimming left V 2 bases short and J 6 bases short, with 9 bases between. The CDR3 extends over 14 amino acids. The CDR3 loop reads CASSLGPAANVLTF. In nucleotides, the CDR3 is TGCGCCAGCAGCTTAGGGCCGGCGGCCAACGTCCTGACTTTC.

The CDR3 spells CASRQGMGNEKLFF. The CDR3 DNA reads as TGTGCCAGCAGACAGGGAATGGGTAATGAAAAACTGTTTTTT. The chain joins TRBV27 to TRBJ1-4, with D possibly matching TRBD1 (6 bases). CDR1 MNHEY and CDR2 SMNVEV come from the germline V gene (reference sequence). The CDR3 totals 14 residues. V gave up 6 bases and J gave up 4 bases, with 12 bases separating them. The variable domain in full, completed from reference TRBV27 and TRBJ1-4, reads EAQVTQNPRYLITVTGKKLTVTCSQNMNHEYMSWYRQDPGLGLRQIYYSMNVEVTDKGDVPEGYKVSRKEKRNFPLILESPSPNQTSLYFCASRQGMGNEKLFFGSGTQLSVL.

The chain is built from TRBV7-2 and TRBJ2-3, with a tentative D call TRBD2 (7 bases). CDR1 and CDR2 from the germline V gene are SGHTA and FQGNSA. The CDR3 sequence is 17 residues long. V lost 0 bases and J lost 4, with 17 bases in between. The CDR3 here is CASSLAFRGAAADTQYF. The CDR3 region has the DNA TGTGCCAGCAGCTTAGCTTTTCGGGGGGCAGCAGCAGATACGCAGTATTTT. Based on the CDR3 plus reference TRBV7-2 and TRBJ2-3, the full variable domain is GAGVSQSPSNKVTEKGKDVELRCDPISGHTALYWYRQSLGQGLEFLIYFQGNSAPDKSGLPSDRFSAERTGGSVSTLTIQRTQQEDSAVYLCASSLAFRGAAADTQYFGPGTRLTVL.

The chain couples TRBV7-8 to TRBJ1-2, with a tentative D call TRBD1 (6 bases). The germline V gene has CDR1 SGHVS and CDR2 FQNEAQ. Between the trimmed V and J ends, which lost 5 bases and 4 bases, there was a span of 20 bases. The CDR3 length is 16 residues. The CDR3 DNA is TGTGCCAGCAGCCCAGGGGACCCCGACAGAACCTATGGCTACACCTTC. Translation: CASSPGDPDRTYGYTF.

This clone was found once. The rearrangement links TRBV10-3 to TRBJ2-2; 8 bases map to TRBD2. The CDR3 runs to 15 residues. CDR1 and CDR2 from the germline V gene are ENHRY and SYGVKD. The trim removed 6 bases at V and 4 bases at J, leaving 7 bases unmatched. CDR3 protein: CAISSGGGPTGELFF. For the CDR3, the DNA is TGTGCCATCAGCTCCGGGGGGGGACCCACCGGGGAGCTGTTTTTT.

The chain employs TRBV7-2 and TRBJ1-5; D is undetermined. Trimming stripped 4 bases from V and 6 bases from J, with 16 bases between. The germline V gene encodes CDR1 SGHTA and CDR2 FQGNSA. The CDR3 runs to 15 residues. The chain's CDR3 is CASSSVRGEGQPQHF. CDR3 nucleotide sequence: TGTGCCAGCAGCTCTGTACGGGGTGAGGGTCAGCCCCAGCATTTT.